This TCR beta chain was sequenced in a study of cytomegalovirus exposure and HLA in healthy donors. Study summary: There were roughly 120 million unique TCR beta sequences, drawn from 200 million or so T cells, in an earlier analysis. Overall study results and limits: Per published reports, the classifier diagnosed cytomegalovirus status with high specificity and sensitivity.

In regard to this clone: The antigen remains unidentified.

Trimming left V 6 bases short and J 5 bases short, with 12 bases between. The CDR3 sequence is 13 residues long. Germline V gene lookup returns CDR1 SGHDN and CDR2 FVKESK. Amplification used 60 Vbeta primers and 13 Jbeta primers. This table comes from immunoSEQ multiplex PCR, and its TCRdb copy is limited to in-frame clones, with some not included. Seen here are around 120,000 clones, 80% observed once, and the top ten hold 0.85% to 1.3%. Donors counted as nominally healthy when sampled, yet unrecorded immune exposures were likely. V is TRBV14 and J is TRBJ2-3, with TRBD2 as a possible D gene (6 bases). This TCR was sampled from a human donor in good health. Sequencing used PBMCs. CDR3 DNA: TGTGCCAGCAGACCCTTCGGGGGAGATACGCAGTATTTT. This translates into CASRPFGGDTQYF.